This entry lists 29 T cell receptor beta chains sequenced from one sample in a study of T cells in Graves' hyperthyroidism and ophthalmopathy. Amplification of TCR beta CDR3 regions used RNA as the template. First-round RT-PCR of the TCR CDR3 relied on the HTBI primer set. TCRdb itself ran the multiplex PCR reads through MiXCR, one entry per CDR3 protein. There are 650,000 to 750,000 distinct CDR3 sequences in the sample; 14% occur only once, and roughly a tenth lies in the top ten. Material: blood. The receptors were sampled from a woman under 30 with Graves' hyperthyroidism.

The chain recombines TRBV29-1 with TRBJ2-7; maybe TRBD2 (5 bases). The CDR3 is 12 amino acids. Germline V gene data show CDR1 as SQVTM and CDR2 as ANQGSEA. V was clipped by 5 bases and J by 7 bases, with 15 bases between them. CDR3 sequence: CSVYAGADEQYF. In nucleotides, the CDR3 is TGCAGCGTTTACGCGGGTGCAGATGAGCAGTACTTC.

This clonotype was seen many times. V gene TRBV18 combines with J gene TRBJ2-7; tentative D call: TRBD2 (6 bases). This CDR3 is 12 amino acids long. Germline V lookup: CDR1 KGHSH, CDR2 LQKENI. The V gene lost 3 bases and the J gene lost 7 bases, with 10 bases spanning the gap. The CDR3 DNA reads as TGTGCCAGCTCACCGGAGGGGAGTGAGCAGTACTTC. It yields the protein CASSPEGSEQYF.

This clonotype was counted between two and nine times. V and J are TRBV28 and TRBJ2-6, with D possibly TRBD2 on 6 matching bases. V lost 1 base, J lost 1 base, and 14 bases lay in between. Germline CDR1 and CDR2: MDHEN and SYDVKM. The CDR3 is 18 residues long. The DNA of the CDR3 is TGTGCCAGCAGTTTATTGGCGGGATTAACGTCTGGGGCCAACGTCCTGACTTTC. Protein: CASSLLAGLTSGANVLTF.

The CDR3 bases are TGTGCCAGCAGTTATACCCCGGGACAGGGTCGGTACGAGCAGTACTTC. It is translated as CASSYTPGQGRYEQYF. The V gene is TRBV6-2 or TRBV6-3, the J gene TRBJ2-7, with TRBD1 matching 9 bases. V shed 3 bases, J shed 4 bases, and the junction held 10 bases outside the gene matches. This CDR3 contains 16 residues. Per germline, CDR1 MNHEY and CDR2 SVGEGT.

The table lists this clonotype with a few counts. The chain combines TRBV2 with TRBJ2-7; the D is unclear. The CDR3 sequence is 11 residues long. The germline V gene has CDR1 SNHLY and CDR2 FYNNEI. Trimming removed 4 bases from V and 5 bases from J, with 6 bases in between. The CDR3 reads CASSVVNEQYF. In DNA form, the CDR3 reads TGTGCCAGCAGTGTAGTCAACGAGCAGTACTTC. Filled out from reference TRBV2 and TRBJ2-7, the complete variable domain reads EPEVTQTPSHQVTQMGQEVILRCVPISNHLYFYWYRQILGQKVEFLVSFYNNEISEKSEIFDDQFSVERPDGSNFTLKIRSTKLEDSAMYFCASSVVNEQYFGPGTRLTVT.

This clonotype was detected only once. The chain employs TRBV6-2 or TRBV6-3 and TRBJ2-2, with D possibly TRBD1 on 5 matching bases. Germline CDR1 MNHEY, CDR2 SVGEGT. The CDR3 contains 13 residues. Trimming removed 9 bases at V and 2 bases at J, with 10 bases between. The CDR3 reads CARRDRNTGELFF. The CDR3 DNA reads as TGTGCCAGGAGAGACAGAAACACCGGGGAGCTGTTTTTT.

This clonotype was detected only a few times. V is TRBV27 and J is TRBJ2-7, with 10 nucleotides matching TRBD1. This CDR3 spans 15 amino acids. CDR1 and CDR2 from the germline V gene are MNHEY and SMNVEV (reference sequence). The ends lost 4 bases at V and 0 bases at J; junction bases unmatched: 3. The CDR3 loop is CASSWTGGLSYEQYF. DNA for the CDR3: TGTGCCAGCAGTTGGACAGGGGGACTCTCCTACGAGCAGTACTTC.

Ten or more counts support this clonotype. The chain combines TRBV15 with TRBJ2-1; tentative D call: TRBD2 (6 bases). This CDR3 has 16 amino acids. Germline CDR1 reads LNHNV; CDR2 reads YYDKDF (reference sequence). V was pared by 0 bases and J by 4 bases, with 13 bases between. The CDR3 nucleotides read TGTGCCACCAGCAGAGATCAGGGACTCGCTTACAATGAGCAGTTCTTC. Translation gives CATSRDQGLAYNEQFF.

Turning to this clonotype: The germline gene is not matched at one end of the junction; a read error may be the cause. The V and J genes are TRBV24-1 and TRBJ2-1; 8 nucleotides line up with TRBD2. This CDR3 is built from 14 residues. CDR1 and CDR2 (germline): KGHDR, SFDVKD. The CDR3 region is CATSAGGSYDEQFF. The CDR3 coding sequence is TGTGCCACCAGTGCGGGAGGGTCCTACGATGAGCAGTTCTTC.

This clonotype was observed many times. The chain uses TRBV7-9 and TRBJ2-3; the D is unclear. CDR1 is SEHNR, CDR2 FQNEAQ, per germline (reference sequence). CDR3 length: 14 amino acids. Trimming stripped 5 bases from V and 4 bases from J, with 13 bases between. This CDR3 reads CASSPGSEADTQYF. The CDR3 DNA reads as TGTGCCAGCAGCCCCGGTTCTGAAGCAGATACGCAGTATTTT.

This clonotype has a count of ten or more. One end of the junction is discordant with germline, which a read error may explain. The rearrangement uses TRBV20-1 and TRBJ2-7; TRBD1 or TRBD2 may be the D gene (5 bases each). Germline-derived CDR1 and CDR2 are DFQATT and SNEGSKA (reference sequence). CDR3 length equals 13 residues. CDR3 coding DNA: TGCAGTGCTGGCCGGGGCAGGGCCTATGAGCAGTACTTC. Amino acids: CSAGRGRAYEQYF.

There are many counts of this clonotype. CDR3 amino acids: CASSPKTGILETQYF. CDR3 bases: TGTGCCAGCTCACCAAAAACGGGGATTCTAGAGACCCAGTACTTC. The gene calls are TRBV18 and TRBJ2-5, with a possible D match to TRBD2 (5 bases). This CDR3 has 15 residues. The germline V gene has CDR1 KGHSH and CDR2 LQKENI. V dropped 2 bases and J dropped 4 bases, with 14 bases sitting between them.

This chain joins TRBV30 and TRBJ2-2; D perhaps matches TRBD2 (6 bases). Trimming shortened V by 5 bases and J by 7 bases, and 8 bases separated the two germline ends. The CDR3 sequence is 11 residues long. Germline V gives CDR1 GTSNPN, CDR2 SVGIG (reference sequence). CDR3 amino acids: CAWGGNGELFF. CDR3 DNA sequence: TGTGCCTGGGGCGGGAACGGGGAGCTGTTTTTT.

Ten or more counts support this clonotype. DNA for the CDR3: TGTGCCAGCAGCTTCGACAGGGCTACTGAAGCTTTCTTT. Amino acids: CASSFDRATEAFF. The J gene is TRBJ1-1, the V gene TRBV7-3, with TRBD1 matching over 7 bases. This CDR3 region has 13 residues. CDR1 SGHTA and CDR2 FQGTGA come from the germline V gene. V gave up 3 bases and J gave up 5 bases; unmatched junction bases: 3.

This clonotype was recorded at least ten times. The rearrangement joins TRBV29-1 to TRBJ2-7, with D perhaps TRBD1 (5 bases). V was clipped by 5 bases and J by 0 bases, with 14 bases between them. CDR3 length: 14 residues. Germline values: CDR1 SQVTM, CDR2 ANQGSEA. CDR3 nucleotides: TGCAGCGTTTGGGGTGAGACAGTCTCCTACGAGCAGTACTTC. It codes for CSVWGETVSYEQYF.

Comments on this clonotype: This may be a read error: a much more frequent sequence differs by one nucleotide. The chain joins TRBV9 to TRBJ1-2; D unclear. Trimming removed 3 bases from V and 2 bases from J, with 5 bases in between. Per the germline V gene, CDR1 is SGDLS and CDR2 is YYNGEE. The CDR3 runs 12 residues. Here the CDR3 reads CASSANNYGYTF. The CDR3 coding sequence is TGTGCCAGCAGCGCAAACAACTATGGCTACACCTTC.

The chain employs TRBV7-9 and TRBJ1-1; D is ambiguous. Trimming cost V 4 bases and J 7 bases, with 7 bases left between them. The CDR3 totals 11 residues. Germline-derived CDR1 and CDR2 are SEHNR and FQNEAQ (reference sequence). The CDR3 nucleotides are TGTGCCAGCAGCTGGATCGGTGAAGCTTTCTTT. Translating it yields CASSWIGEAFF.

This clonotype was recorded at least ten times. The chain has TRBV12-3 or TRBV12-4 and TRBJ2-7; 8 positions match TRBD1. The J segment lost 8 bases and the V segment lost 1 base, leaving 7 bases of the junction unmatched. The CDR3 contains 14 residues. CDR3 loop: CASSLDAGGRKQYF. CDR3 DNA sequence: TGTGCCAGCAGTTTAGACGCAGGGGGCCGGAAGCAGTACTTC.

Concerning this clonotype itself: This clone may be a read error of a much larger clone one base away. V is TRBV28 and J is TRBJ2-5, with D unresolved. V was clipped by 3 bases and J by 4 bases, with 18 bases between them. This CDR3 is built from 16 residues. Germline lookup yields CDR1 MDHEN and CDR2 SYDVKM. CDR3 sequence: CASSFDFRDYRETQYF. DNA for the CDR3: TGTGCCAGCAGTTTTGATTTTAGGGATTACCGAGAGACCCAGTACTTC.

This clonotype was found a few times. In nucleotides, the CDR3 is TGTGCCAGCAGCTTCAACGCGGCCTCTGGAAACACCATATATTTT. Translation gives CASSFNAASGNTIYF. The chain links TRBV11-3 to TRBJ1-3; D is unclear. Trimming took off 3 bases at V and 0 bases at J, with 9 bases between the two ends. Looked up from germline, CDR1 is SGHNT and CDR2 is YENEEA. This CDR3 is 15 amino acids long.

This clonotype was seen at least ten times. The chain recombines TRBV5-8 with TRBJ1-2, with 7 nucleotides matching TRBD1. The CDR3 contains 15 residues. Germline CDR1 is SGHTS and CDR2 is YDEGEE. Losses at the gene ends were 4 bases for V and 0 bases for J; bases not matched to a gene: 6. CDR3 in DNA: TGTGCCAGCAGCCCGCAGGGGGAGGCTAACTATGGCTACACCTTC. It encodes CASSPQGEANYGYTF. Full variable domain (rest looked up from reference TRBV5-8 and TRBJ1-2): EAGVTQSPTHLIKTRGQQATLRCSPISGHTSVYWYQQALGLGLQFLLWYDEGEERNRGNFPPRFSGRQFPNYSSELNVNALELEDSALYLCASSPQGEANYGYTFGSGTRLTVV.

Comment on this clonotype: A clone one base away is much larger, so this may be a read error. This sequence joins TRBV6-1 and TRBJ2-7; tentatively, D is TRBD2 (5 bases). The V and J ends lost 7 bases and 7 bases respectively, with 11 bases between them. This CDR3 is 11 amino acids long. The germline CDR1 and CDR2 sequences are MNHNS and SASEGT. The CDR3 nucleotides read TGTGCCAGCAATGAGGGCGATGAGCAGTACTTC. It translates to CASNEGDEQYF.

This clonotype was counted many times. The genes are TRBV6-1 and TRBJ1-1, with D possibly matching TRBD1 (5 bases). Germline assignment: CDR1 MNHNS and CDR2 SASEGT. V lost 4 bases and J 3 bases, leaving 12 bases between the germline ends. The CDR3 runs to 14 residues. CDR3 in amino acids: CASSALTGYTEAFF. As DNA, the CDR3 is TGTGCCAGCAGTGCCTTAACAGGATACACTGAAGCTTTCTTT.

This clonotype was observed at least ten times. This rearrangement joins TRBV7-9 to TRBJ2-1; no clear D gene. The V end lost 1 base, the J end lost 5 bases, and 9 bases lay between the germline ends. The CDR3 totals 14 residues. CDR1 SEHNR and CDR2 FQNEAQ come from the germline V gene (reference sequence). This CDR3 is CASSLVSFDNEQFF. For the CDR3, the DNA is TGTGCCAGCAGCTTAGTGTCCTTTGACAATGAGCAGTTCTTC.

This clonotype came up many times. The CDR3 DNA is TGTGCCAGCAGCTTGGACCTAGGTTTGGGAAACATTCAGTACTTC. It translates to CASSLDLGLGNIQYF. The chain employs TRBV7-9 and TRBJ2-4, with D unclear. Germline loops: CDR1 SEHNR, CDR2 FQNEAQ (reference sequence). The V gene lost 3 bases and the J gene lost 6 bases, with 15 bases spanning the gap. The CDR3 totals 15 residues.

Comment on this clonotype: A much bigger clone sits one base away, suggesting this may be a read error. J is TRBJ2-1 and V is TRBV10-1; D remains unclear. This CDR3 has 14 amino acids. Germline V gene sequence: CDR1 WNHNN, CDR2 SYGVQD (reference sequence). The V and J ends lost 3 bases and 8 bases respectively, with 14 bases between them. The CDR3 nucleotides read TGCGCCAGCAGTGACTTCGGACGGTACGATGAGCAGTTCTTC. This sequence encodes CASSDFGRYDEQFF.

This clonotype showed up just a few times. This sequence joins TRBV5-8 and TRBJ1-1, with D tentatively TRBD1 (5 bases). V lost 0 bases, J lost 5 bases, and 17 bases lay in between. Per the germline V gene, CDR1 is SGHTS and CDR2 is YDEGEE. The CDR3 extends over 16 amino acids. This CDR3 reads CASSLALGREETEAFF. The CDR3 nucleotides read TGTGCCAGCAGCTTGGCCTTGGGCAGGGAAGAAACTGAAGCTTTCTTT.

Ten or more counts support this clonotype. The chain employs TRBV12-3 or TRBV12-4 and TRBJ2-5, with D possibly matching TRBD1 (6 bases). This CDR3 comprises 15 residues. V was pared by 4 bases and J by 3 bases, with 15 bases between. CDR3 nucleotide sequence: TGTGCCAGCAGTTCCCAGGGGTGGGGAGAAGAGACCCAGTACTTC. Translating it yields CASSSQGWGEETQYF.

This clonotype has a count of ten or more. The DNA of the CDR3 is TGTGCCAGCAACAGACAGGGCTTCAGCGGCACAGATACGCAGTATTTT. The encoded protein is CASNRQGFSGTDTQYF. V and J are TRBV3-1 and TRBJ2-3; 7 bases agree with TRBD1. The CDR3 covers 16 residues. Germline lookup yields CDR1 LGHDT and CDR2 YNNKEL (reference sequence). V trimming: 7 bases; J trimming: 1 base; junction bases outside the gene matches: 11.